This T cell receptor beta chain derives from a study of blood T cell repertoires in COVID-19. Study-level background: The United States, Italy and Spain were the sources of the acute and convalescent COVID-19 samples. Nucleic acid was either cDNA or gDNA, and it came from T cells, B-cell-depleted T cells, or PBMCs.

Sequencing was performed with immunoSEQ multiplex PCR; in TCRdb, only in-frame clones are kept and a portion is missing. Of around 190,000 clones in the sample, around 88% were seen once. This sequence was found in a man between 35 and 55 years old with acute COVID-19. Sequencing used PBMCs or T cells enriched from blood (not recorded which).

The CDR3 DNA reads as TGTGCCAGCGCGGGACTCCGGAATAGTGGCTACACCTTC. It translates to CASAGLRNSGYTF. This chain uses TRBV2 with TRBJ1-2; D is possibly TRBD1 (5 bases). Germline V gives CDR1 SNHLY, CDR2 FYNNEI. This CDR3 comprises 13 residues. Trimming cost V 8 bases and J 7 bases, with 17 bases left between them.